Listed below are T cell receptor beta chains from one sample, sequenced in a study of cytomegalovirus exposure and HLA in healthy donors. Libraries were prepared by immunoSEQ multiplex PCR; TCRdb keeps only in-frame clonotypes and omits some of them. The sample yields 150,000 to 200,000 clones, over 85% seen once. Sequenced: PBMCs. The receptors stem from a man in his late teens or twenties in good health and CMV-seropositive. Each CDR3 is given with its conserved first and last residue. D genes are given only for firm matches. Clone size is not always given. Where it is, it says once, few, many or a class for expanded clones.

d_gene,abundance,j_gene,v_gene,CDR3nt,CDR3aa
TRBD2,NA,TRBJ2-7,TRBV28,TGTGCCAGCAGTTTATGGGGGCTAGCGGGAGGATCCTACGAGCAGTACTTC,CASSLWGLAGGSYEQYF
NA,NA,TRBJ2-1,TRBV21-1,NA,CASSKSWGQGARKSSYNEQFF
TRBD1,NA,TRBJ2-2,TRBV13,TGTGCCAGCAGCTTTGGGACAGGGAACACCGGGGAGCTGTTTTTT,CASSFGTGNTGELFF
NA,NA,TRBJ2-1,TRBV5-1,TGCGCCAGCAGTTCAGGTGGGACATCCTACAATGAGCAGTTCTTC,CASSSGGTSYNEQFF
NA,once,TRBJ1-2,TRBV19,TGTGCCAGTAGTATAGCGTTTAGCAATACCAACTATGGCTACACCTTC,CASSIAFSNTNYGYTF
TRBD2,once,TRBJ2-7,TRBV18,TGTGCCAGCTCGTCTACTAGCGGGAGGTCCTACGAGCAGTACTTC,CASSSTSGRSYEQYF
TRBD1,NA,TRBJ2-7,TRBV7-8,TGTGCCAGCAGCCGGGACAGCCTCTACGAGCAGTACTTC,CASSRDSLYEQYF
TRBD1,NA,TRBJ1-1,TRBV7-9,TGTGCCAGCAGCTTAGGGGGACAGGGTTGGATTATGAACACTGAAGCTTTCTTT,CASSLGGQGWIMNTEAFF
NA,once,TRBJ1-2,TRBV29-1,TGCAGCGTGGACACAGGGTGGGGCTACACCTTC,CSVDTGWGYTF
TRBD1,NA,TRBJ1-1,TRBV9,TGTGCCAGCAGCGTAGCTCCTCAGGGGGGGAACACTGAAGCTTTCTTT,CASSVAPQGGNTEAFF
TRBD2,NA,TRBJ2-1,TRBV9,TGTGCCAGCAGCGCGGCCGGGACTAGCGGGAGGGCGTCCTACAATGAGCAGTTCTTC,CASSAAGTSGRASYNEQFF
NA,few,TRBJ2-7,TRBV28,TGTGCCAGCACCACGCAGGGGATCTACGAGCAGTACTTC,CASTTQGIYEQYF
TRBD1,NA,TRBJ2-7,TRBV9,TGTGCCAGCAGCTCACCTCTAGGGACAGGGGGCGTCGAGCAGTACTTC,CASSSPLGTGGVEQYF
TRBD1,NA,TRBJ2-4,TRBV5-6,TGTGCCAGCAGCTTGGTCCTCCGGGACCCAGGGGGAATGAGGTACATTCAGTACTTC,CASSLVLRDPGGMRYIQYF
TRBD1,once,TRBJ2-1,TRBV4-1,TGCGCCAGCAGCCAAGGCACAGGGGTTGACGATGAGCAGTTCTTC,CASSQGTGVDDEQFF
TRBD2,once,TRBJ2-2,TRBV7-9,TGTGCCAGCAGCGCGAGACTAGCAACCGGGGAGCTGTTTTTT,CASSARLATGELFF
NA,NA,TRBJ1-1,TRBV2,TGTGCCAGCAGGGGGACACGGAACACTGAAGCTTTCTTT,CASRGTRNTEAFF
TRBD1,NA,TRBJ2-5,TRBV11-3,TGTGCCAGCAGGGGACAGGGGCAAGAGACCCAGTACTTC,CASRGQGQETQYF
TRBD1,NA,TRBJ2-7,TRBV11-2,TGTGCCAGCAGTCCCGACAGGGGAGTCACCTACGAGCAGTACTTC,CASSPDRGVTYEQYF
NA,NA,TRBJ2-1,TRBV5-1,TGCGCCAGCAGCCCTGATAGAGTCGTTGTTGGCAATGAGCAGTTCTTC,CASSPDRVVVGNEQFF
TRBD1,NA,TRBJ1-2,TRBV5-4,TGTGCCAGCAGCCCAAACCCGGGACAGGGGGCAGGAAGGGATGGCTACACCTTC,CASSPNPGQGAGRDGYTF
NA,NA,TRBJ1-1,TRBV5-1,TGCGCCAGCAGCTTTACAGGGTCGAACACTGAAGCTTTCTTT,CASSFTGSNTEAFF
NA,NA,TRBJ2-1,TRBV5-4,TGTGCCAGCAGCTTGACTACTTACAATGAGCAGTTCTTC,CASSLTTYNEQFF
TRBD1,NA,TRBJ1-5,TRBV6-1,TGTGCCAGCAATCCGGACAGGGGGTTATCTCAGCCCCAGCATTTT,CASNPDRGLSQPQHF
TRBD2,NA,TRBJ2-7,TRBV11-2,TGTGCCAGCAGCTTAGAGATGGGAGGGTACGAGCAGTACTTC,CASSLEMGGYEQYF
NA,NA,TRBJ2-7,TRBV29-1,TGCAGCGTTGACGGGCTAGGAGAGGGTTTGAACGAGCAGTACTTC,CSVDGLGEGLNEQYF
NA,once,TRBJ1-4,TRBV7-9,TGTGCCAGCAGCCGACAGGAAAAACTGTTTTTT,CASSRQEKLFF
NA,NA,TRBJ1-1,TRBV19,TGTGCCAGTAGTCAAAGTACCTCCCCTATGAACACTGAAGCTTTCTTT,CASSQSTSPMNTEAFF
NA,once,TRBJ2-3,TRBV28,TGTGCCAGCAGTCCGCTGATATTCTCGGTTGGAGATACGCAGTATTTT,CASSPLIFSVGDTQYF
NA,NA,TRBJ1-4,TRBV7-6,TGTGCCAGCAGCCCCGGGAGAAATGAAAAACTGTTTTTT,CASSPGRNEKLFF
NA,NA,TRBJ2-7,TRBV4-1,TGCGCCAGCAGCCAAGTTCCGGGACTCGTCACCTACGAGCAGTACTTC,CASSQVPGLVTYEQYF
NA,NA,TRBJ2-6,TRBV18,TGTGCCAGCTCACCCAGGACAGGGAGGGCTGGGGCCAACGTCCTGACTTTC,CASSPRTGRAGANVLTF